This T cell receptor (beta chain) came from a study of vaccination and CD4 T cells after COVID-19. Background on the study: Following dose two, a median about 70 days (range 14 to 241) passed before post-vaccine samples were taken.

CDR1 and CDR2 (germline): DFQATT, SNEGSKA (reference sequence). The CDR3 is made up of 11 amino acids. V was clipped by 4 bases and J by 10 bases; unmatched bases: 4. Treatment given: approximately 9-day PBMC culture with coronavirus spike peptide pools or control peptides (ViraFEST assay). Cultured CD4+ T cells had their DNA profiled by the Oncomine TCR Beta short-read assay. MiXCR, run by TCRdb on the PCR reads, gives a single entry per CDR3 protein. The repertoire holds 9,000 to 13,000 distinct CDR3 sequences, with around two thirds as singletons. On this clonotype itself: The antigen is unknown.

The chain links TRBV20-1 to TRBJ2-1; 7 bases map to TRBD1. Input material: CD4+ T cells from blood, cultured in vitro. The receptor's source is a human donor who had recovered from COVID-19. The CDR3 sequence: CSATRGSEQFF. The CDR3, as DNA: TGCAGTGCTACCAGGGGGTCCGAGCAGTTCTTC.